Below are 26 T cell receptor beta chains sequenced from a single sample in a study of blood T cell repertoires in COVID-19. Sequencing used immunoSEQ multiplex PCR; TCRdb keeps in-frame clones, though not all of them. Found here are over 150,000 clones, 83% of them singletons; the top ten hold over 10%. Material for sequencing was peripheral blood. These receptors originate from a woman aged 55-69 years with COVID-19, enrolled during active disease.

The chain recombines TRBV10-3 with TRBJ2-3; 8 nucleotides match TRBD2. This CDR3 region has 16 residues. Looked up from germline, CDR1 is ENHRY and CDR2 is SYGVKD. V lost 4 bases, J lost 0 bases, and 6 bases stayed unmatched. For the CDR3, the DNA is TGTGCCATCAGTGGCGGTAGCGGGACGAGCACAGATACGCAGTATTTT. This codes for CAISGGSGTSTDTQYF.

This clone was seen once. J is TRBJ2-7 and V is TRBV6-5; 10 bases are shared with TRBD2. The CDR3 totals 14 residues. Germline assignment: CDR1 MNHEY and CDR2 SVGAGI. V shed 5 bases and J 2 bases; nucleotides not matched to a gene: 3. The DNA for the CDR3 is TGTGCCAGCAGTCCAACTAGCGGGGCCTACGAGCAGTACGTC. It encodes CASSPTSGAYEQYV.

The gene calls are TRBV6-4 and TRBJ2-2; TRBD1 might be the D (5 bases). This CDR3 is built from 14 residues. V was clipped by 8 bases and J by 0 bases, with 10 bases between them. Germline lookup yields CDR1 MRHNA and CDR2 SNTAGT. The DNA of the CDR3 is TGTGCCAGCTCCCCGACAGCGAACACCGGGGAGCTGTTTTTT. Its protein product is CASSPTANTGELFF.

The chain joins TRBV5-4 to TRBJ2-7, with 7 bases identical to TRBD1. From germline, CDR1 is SGHNT and CDR2 YYREEE (reference sequence). Trimming at V came to 4 bases and at J to 6 bases, leaving 13 bases not matched to a gene. This CDR3 spans 15 amino acids. The CDR3 region is CASSAAGTATLEQYF. The CDR3 DNA sequence: TGTGCCAGCAGCGCGGCCGGGACAGCCACCCTCGAGCAGTACTTC. The full variable domain, in which reference TRBV5-4 and TRBJ2-7 provide the parts outside the CDR3, is ETGVTQSPTHLIKTRGQQVTLRCSSQSGHNTVSWYQQALGQGPQFIFQYYREEENGRGNFPPRFSGLQFPNYSSELNVNALELDDSALYLCASSAAGTATLEQYFGPGTRLTVT.

The chain is built from TRBV5-4 and TRBJ2-3; the D is unclear. Germline values: CDR1 SGHNT, CDR2 YYREEE (reference sequence). The ends were cut back, 4 bases at V and 0 bases at J, with 15 bases in the middle. The CDR3 runs to 16 residues. For the CDR3, the DNA is TGTGCCAGCAGCAAAACCCAGATGACTAGCACAGATACGCAGTATTTT. Protein product: CASSKTQMTSTDTQYF.

V and J are TRBV6-5 and TRBJ1-5; 7 bases fit TRBD1. This CDR3 is 14 amino acids long. Germline V gene sequence: CDR1 MNHEY, CDR2 SVGAGI. Trimming removed 7 bases from V and 3 bases from J; junction bases left unmatched: 6. CDR3 bases: TGTGCCAGCAATACAGGGGTTCCCAATCAGCCCCAGCATTTT. Encoded protein: CASNTGVPNQPQHF.

V is TRBV15 and J is TRBJ2-1; 12 bases line up with TRBD2. The CDR3 length is 14 residues. Germline trimming cut 4 bases from V and 10 bases from J; bases unmatched to any gene: 5. Germline V lookup: CDR1 LNHNV, CDR2 YYDKDF (reference sequence). The CDR3 loop is CATSIRLAGDEQFF. The CDR3 bases are TGTGCCACCAGCATCAGACTAGCGGGAGACGAGCAGTTCTTC.

The chain combines TRBV12-3 or TRBV12-4 with TRBJ2-4; TRBD2 matches at 7 bases. V dropped 6 bases and J dropped 6; count of bases not matched to a gene: 5. The CDR3 totals 13 residues. The CDR3 sequence: CASRPPGGNIQYF. CDR3 bases: TGTGCCAGCAGACCCCCGGGGGGAAACATTCAGTACTTC.

The chain recombines TRBV28 with TRBJ1-4, with 9 bases that match TRBD1. V shed 1 base, J shed 8 bases, and the junction held 5 bases outside the gene matches. Germline assignment: CDR1 MDHEN and CDR2 SYDVKM. This CDR3 region has 15 residues. CDR3 protein: CASSLSGTGKEKLFF. The DNA for the CDR3 is TGTGCCAGCAGTTTATCCGGGACAGGGAAAGAAAAACTGTTTTTT.

The chain carries TRBV5-4 and TRBJ1-1; D is uncertain. The CDR3 consists of 14 residues. Germline CDR1 is SGHNT and CDR2 is YYREEE (reference sequence). V was shortened by 3 bases and J by 8 bases, with 17 bases between the two germline ends. CDR3 sequence (DNA): TGTGCCAGCAGCTCCCCATTAAGCGGAACAGAAGCTTTCTTT. Protein product: CASSSPLSGTEAFF.

This rearrangement joins TRBV5-1 to TRBJ1-6; D possibly corresponds to TRBD1 (6 bases). Trimming pared 4 bases from V and 9 bases from J, leaving 20 bases between. The CDR3 totals 16 residues. Germline-derived CDR1 and CDR2 are SGHRS and YFSETQ. Here the CDR3 DNA reads TGCGCCAGCAGCCCCAAGGGGGGGACTGGGGGTTCACCCCTCCACTTT. This sequence encodes CASSPKGGTGGSPLHF.

This clone was recorded only once. J is TRBJ1-1 and V is TRBV19, with 10 nucleotides matching TRBD1. CDR1 is LNHDA and CDR2 is SQIVND in the germline V gene (reference sequence). Trimming removed 8 bases from V and 6 bases from J; junction bases left unmatched: 9. The CDR3 consists of 14 residues. The CDR3 reads CASGDRGREAEAFF. CDR3 in DNA: TGTGCCAGTGGGGACAGGGGTCGGGAGGCTGAAGCTTTCTTT.

The sample holds a few counts of this clone. V usage is TRBV15 and J usage is TRBJ1-5; 9 bases line up with TRBD1. With 6 bases clipped from V and 0 bases from J, the junction kept 6 bases outside the gene matches. CDR1 and CDR2 from the germline V gene are LNHNV and YYDKDF (reference sequence). The CDR3 runs 16 residues. The CDR3 spells CATRDRGTYSNQPQHF. CDR3 coding DNA: TGTGCCACCAGGGACAGGGGCACGTATAGCAATCAGCCCCAGCATTTT. Variable domain in full (rest from reference TRBV15 and TRBJ1-5): DAMVIQNPRYQVTQFGKPVTLSCSQTLNHNVMYWYQQKSSQAPKLLFHYYDKDFNNEADTPDNFQSRRPNTSFCFLDIRSPGLGDTAMYLCATRDRGTYSNQPQHFGDGTRLSIL.

The chain carries TRBV11-2 and TRBJ2-6; 11 positions agree with TRBD2. The CDR3 has 14 amino acids. The germline gives CDR1 SGHAT, CDR2 FQNNGV. J gave up 11 bases and V 5 bases, and 5 bases lay outside the gene matches. CDR3 sequence reads: CASSGSSGRDVLTF. CDR3 coding DNA: TGTGCCAGCAGCGGGAGTAGCGGGAGGGACGTCCTGACTTTC.

The chain has TRBV6-1 and TRBJ1-6; 10 bases align to TRBD1. The CDR3 runs to 15 residues. The germline V gene encodes CDR1 MNHNS and CDR2 SASEGT. Trimming cost V 5 bases and J 10 bases; bases outside gene matches: 8. The CDR3 here is CASSSPTGGRSPLHF. CDR3 DNA sequence: TGTGCCAGCAGTTCCCCGACAGGGGGCAGATCACCCCTCCACTTT.

The rearrangement joins TRBV9 to TRBJ1-2; D possibly corresponds to TRBD1 (5 bases). This CDR3 has 13 residues. With 0 bases removed from V and 6 bases from J, the gap between germline ends came to 9 bases. From germline, CDR1 is SGDLS and CDR2 YYNGEE. The CDR3 here is CASSVAQEHGYTF. The CDR3 DNA is TGTGCCAGCAGCGTAGCACAGGAACATGGCTACACCTTC.

The chain links TRBV19 to TRBJ1-1; 7 bases map to TRBD1. V dropped 4 bases and J dropped 6; count of bases not matched to a gene: 8. CDR3 length: 14 residues. Looked up from germline, CDR1 is LNHDA and CDR2 is SQIVND (reference sequence). CDR3 DNA sequence: TGTGCCAGTAGTACCCGGGACAGTCGCGCTGAAGCTTTCTTT. Its translation: CASSTRDSRAEAFF.

The chain has TRBV6-5 and TRBJ1-4; D uncertain. Germline V gives CDR1 MNHEY, CDR2 SVGAGI. The CDR3 contains 14 residues. V lost 8 bases and J 6 bases, leaving 16 bases between the germline ends. Written as DNA, the CDR3 is TGTGCCAGCCATGCCATAGGGAGTTATGAAAAACTGTTTTTT. Residues: CASHAIGSYEKLFF.

This clone appeared once. The V gene is TRBV5-1, the J gene TRBJ1-2, with 8 bases matching TRBD1. V shed 4 bases, J shed 6 bases, and the junction held 5 bases outside the gene matches. The CDR3 consists of 13 residues. Germline assignment: CDR1 SGHRS and CDR2 YFSETQ. The CDR3 DNA follows: TGCGCCAGCAGCCCGACAGGGGTTGATGGCTACACCTTC. Translated, it gives CASSPTGVDGYTF.

The table lists this clone with a few counts. This chain connects TRBV7-9 to TRBJ2-7; TRBD1 matches 12 bases. Trimming at V came to 7 bases and at J to 4 bases, leaving 11 bases not matched to a gene. In germline, CDR1 is SEHNR, CDR2 FQNEAQ (reference sequence). This CDR3 spans 16 amino acids. The CDR3 region has the DNA TGTGCCAGCACAATGTGGGGACAGGGGGCAGAATACGAGCAGTACTTC. Amino acid sequence: CASTMWGQGAEYEQYF.

The rearrangement uses TRBV5-1 and TRBJ2-1; D perhaps matches TRBD1 (6 bases). The CDR3 is 14 amino acids. V dropped 7 bases and J dropped 9 bases, with 20 bases sitting between them. CDR1 SGHRS and CDR2 YFSETQ come from the germline V gene. CDR3 loop: CASRTGTIEGEQFF. CDR3 DNA sequence: TGCGCCAGCCGGACCGGGACAATAGAGGGTGAGCAGTTCTTC.

This clone was picked up many times. This sequence joins TRBV14 and TRBJ1-2; D call uncertain. With 4 bases removed from V and 4 bases from J, the gap between germline ends came to 7 bases. This CDR3 contains 12 residues. Germline V gene sequence: CDR1 SGHDN, CDR2 FVKESK. CDR3 sequence (DNA): TGTGCCAGCAGCCGGAGCTCCTATGGCTACACCTTC. It translates to CASSRSSYGYTF.

This sequence joins TRBV9 and TRBJ1-1; D is uncertain. The CDR3 is 13 amino acids. The V end lost 0 bases, the J end lost 8 bases, and 11 bases lay between the germline ends. Germline V CDR1 and CDR2: SGDLS, YYNGEE. The CDR3 sequence is CASSVAWESEAFF. The CDR3 nucleotides read TGTGCCAGCAGCGTAGCCTGGGAGTCAGAAGCTTTCTTT.

This clone was observed a few times. CDR3 sequence (DNA): TGTGCCAGCAGTGCCCTCGGGGGCTACACCTTC. As protein: CASSALGGYTF. This chain links TRBV25-1 with TRBJ1-2; D not resolved. CDR3 length equals 11 residues. Germline lookup yields CDR1 MGHDK and CDR2 SYGVNS. The V gene lost 4 bases and the J gene lost 8 bases, with 8 bases spanning the gap.

The chain combines TRBV4-2 with TRBJ2-3, with a possible D match to TRBD2 (5 bases). V was pared by 5 bases and J by 6 bases, with 12 bases between. Germline V CDR1 and CDR2: LGHNA, YNFKEQ. The CDR3 covers 13 residues. CDR3 sequence reads: CASSYPSGDTQYF. Here the CDR3 DNA reads TGTGCCAGCAGCTACCCCTCGGGGGATACGCAGTATTTT.

The CDR3 protein is CASRDKGVLNQPQHF. CDR3 nucleotides: TGTGCCAGCAGAGATAAGGGGGTATTGAATCAGCCCCAGCATTTT. The chain is built from TRBV6-5 and TRBJ1-5; D may be TRBD1 (6 bases). The length of the CDR3 is 15 residues. Germline V gives CDR1 MNHEY, CDR2 SVGAGI. Between the trimmed V and J ends, which lost 6 bases and 4 bases, there was a span of 16 bases.